The following is a T cell receptor beta chain sequence with its context. This record belongs to a study of blood T cell repertoires in COVID-19. Study background: From T cells, B-cell-depleted T cells, or PBMCs came the material, which was cDNA or gDNA.

TCRdb's table, derived via immunoSEQ multiplex PCR, lists solely in-frame clones and lacks some. This table holds fewer than 45,000 clones, 85% to 95% found once. The CDR3 loop spans 11 amino acids. Trimming left V 3 bases short and J 16 bases short, with 10 bases between. This chain uses TRBV12-3 or TRBV12-4 with TRBJ1-6; D is ambiguous. The TCR comes from a human donor in a cohort sampled during active COVID-19. Sample: peripheral blood. Here the CDR3 reads CASSFSPILHF. CDR3 in DNA: TGTGCCAGCAGTTTTAGTCCGATACTCCACTTT.